This TCR beta chain was documented in a study of response to subunit inactivated influenza vaccine. TCRdb analysed the RT-PCR reads with MiXCR anew, one entry per CDR3 protein. Of 600,000 to 700,000 distinct CDR3 sequences listed, 12% to 15% are singletons. The receptor was isolated from a man in his fifties who received an inactivated influenza vaccine. Source: PBMCs from blood, taken 14 to 15 days before vaccination.

The CDR3, as DNA: TGTGCCAGCAGCTTCCTGACAGGGGACCGGACAGATACGCAGTATTTT. Encoded protein: CASSFLTGDRTDTQYF. The V and J genes are TRBV7-9 and TRBJ2-3; 8 nucleotides agree with TRBD1. The V gene end was trimmed by 3 bases and the J gene end by 3 bases; junction bases not matched to a gene: 8. The V gene's germline CDR1 is SEHNR and CDR2 FQNEAQ (reference sequence). The CDR3 has 16 residues.